This TCR beta chain derives from a study of blood T cells in healthy people across ages. To note about this clonotype: Its antigen is currently unknown.

Combining a sample-barcoded 5' primer with a J-beta primer mix, a second PCR ran for roughly 7 to 11 cycles. TCRdb re-derived calls from the 5' RACE reads in MiXCR, one entry per CDR3 protein. Of 750,000 to 950,000 distinct CDR3 sequences listed, under 35% are singletons. Study-level results: More naive CD4+ cells and higher diversity marked long-lived donors relative to aged donors.

Germline V CDR1 and CDR2: KGHSH, LQKENI. This CDR3 is 16 amino acids long. The J segment lost 4 bases and the V segment lost 3 bases, leaving 4 bases of the junction unmatched. A further study also used this sample, focusing on T cells of mothers and their children. According to that study: Versus unrelated pairs, overlap was slightly higher in related mother-child pairs, without reaching significance.

Sample: blood. The gene calls are TRBV18 and TRBJ2-3, with 13 bases that match TRBD2. The TCR was taken from a woman in her thirties or forties in good health. The CDR3 sequence is CASSPKGLAGSDTQYF. The CDR3 DNA reads TGTGCCAGCTCACCGAAGGGACTAGCGGGGTCAGATACGCAGTATTTT.